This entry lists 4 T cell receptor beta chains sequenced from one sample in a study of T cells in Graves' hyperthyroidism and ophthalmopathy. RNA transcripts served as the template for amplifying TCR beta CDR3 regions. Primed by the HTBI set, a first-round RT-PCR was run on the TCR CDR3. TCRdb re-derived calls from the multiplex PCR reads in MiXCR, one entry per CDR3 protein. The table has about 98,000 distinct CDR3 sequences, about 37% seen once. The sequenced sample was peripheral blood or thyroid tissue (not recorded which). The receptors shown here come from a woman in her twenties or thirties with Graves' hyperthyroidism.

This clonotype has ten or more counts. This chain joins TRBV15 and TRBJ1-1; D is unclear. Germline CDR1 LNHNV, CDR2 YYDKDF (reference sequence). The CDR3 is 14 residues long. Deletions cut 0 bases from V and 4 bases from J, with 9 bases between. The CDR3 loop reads CATSRDVLGTEAFF. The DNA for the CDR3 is TGTGCCACCAGCAGAGATGTTCTGGGCACTGAAGCTTTCTTT.

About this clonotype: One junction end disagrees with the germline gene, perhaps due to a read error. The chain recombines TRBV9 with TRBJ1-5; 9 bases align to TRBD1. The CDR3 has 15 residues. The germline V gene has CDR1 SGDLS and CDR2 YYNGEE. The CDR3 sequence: CASRVGTGSNQPQHF. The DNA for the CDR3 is TGTGCCAGCAGAGTAGGGACAGGGAGCAATCAGCCCCAGCATTTT.

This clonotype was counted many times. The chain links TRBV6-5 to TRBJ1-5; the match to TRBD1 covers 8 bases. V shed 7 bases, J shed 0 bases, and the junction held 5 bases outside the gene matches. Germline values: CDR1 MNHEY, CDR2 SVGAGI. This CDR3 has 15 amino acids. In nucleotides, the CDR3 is TGTGCCAGCAACAGGGGGGGGTTTAGCAATCAGCCCCAGCATTTT. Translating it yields CASNRGGFSNQPQHF.

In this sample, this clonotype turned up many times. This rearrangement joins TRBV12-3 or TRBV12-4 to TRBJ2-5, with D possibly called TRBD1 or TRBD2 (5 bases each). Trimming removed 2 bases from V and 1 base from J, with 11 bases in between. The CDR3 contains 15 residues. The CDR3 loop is CASSLWGSRQETQYF. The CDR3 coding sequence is TGTGCCAGCAGTTTATGGGGGAGCCGCCAAGAGACCCAGTACTTC.